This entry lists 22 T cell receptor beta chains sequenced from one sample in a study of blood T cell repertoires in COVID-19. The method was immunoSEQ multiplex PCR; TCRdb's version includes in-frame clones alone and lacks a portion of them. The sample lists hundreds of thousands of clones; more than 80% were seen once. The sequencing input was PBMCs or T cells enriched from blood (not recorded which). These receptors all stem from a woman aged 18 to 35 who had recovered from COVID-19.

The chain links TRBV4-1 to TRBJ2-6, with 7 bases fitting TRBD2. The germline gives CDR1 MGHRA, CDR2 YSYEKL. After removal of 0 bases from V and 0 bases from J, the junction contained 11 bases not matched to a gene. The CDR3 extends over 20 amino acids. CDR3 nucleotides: TGCGCCAGCAGCCAAGATTCGGGCCTAGCGGAGATCTCTGGGGCCAACGTCCTGACTTTC. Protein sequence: CASSQDSGLAEISGANVLTF.

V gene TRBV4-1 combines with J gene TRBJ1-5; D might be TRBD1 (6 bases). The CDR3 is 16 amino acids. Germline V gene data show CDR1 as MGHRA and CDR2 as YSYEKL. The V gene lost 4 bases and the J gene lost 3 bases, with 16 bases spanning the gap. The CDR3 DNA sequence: TGCGCCAGCAGCCCCTGGGGCCCAGGGGACAATCAGCCCCAGCATTTT. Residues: CASSPWGPGDNQPQHF.

CDR3 sequence (DNA): TGCGCCAGCCCTTACCCTGGGGGGGGCAACAATGAGCAGTTCTTC. Translated, it gives CASPYPGGGNNEQFF. The chain joins TRBV10-1 to TRBJ2-1, with TRBD2 as a possible D gene (7 bases). The CDR3 covers 15 residues. Germline loops: CDR1 WNHNN, CDR2 SYGVQD (reference sequence). Trimming removed 8 bases from V and 5 bases from J, with 19 bases in between.

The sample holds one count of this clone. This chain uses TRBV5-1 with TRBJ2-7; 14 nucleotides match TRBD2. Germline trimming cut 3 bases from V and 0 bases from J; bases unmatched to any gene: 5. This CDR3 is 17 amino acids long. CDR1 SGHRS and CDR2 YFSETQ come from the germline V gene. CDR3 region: CASSSGLAGGYSYEQYF. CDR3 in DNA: TGCGCCAGCAGCTCCGGACTAGCGGGGGGCTACTCCTACGAGCAGTACTTC.

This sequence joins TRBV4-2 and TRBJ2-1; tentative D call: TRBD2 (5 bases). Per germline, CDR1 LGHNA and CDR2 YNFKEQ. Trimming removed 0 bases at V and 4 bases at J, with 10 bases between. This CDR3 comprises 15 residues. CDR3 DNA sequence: TGTGCCAGCAGCCAAGAGGCCGGGGATTACAATGAGCAGTTCTTC. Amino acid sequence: CASSQEAGDYNEQFF.

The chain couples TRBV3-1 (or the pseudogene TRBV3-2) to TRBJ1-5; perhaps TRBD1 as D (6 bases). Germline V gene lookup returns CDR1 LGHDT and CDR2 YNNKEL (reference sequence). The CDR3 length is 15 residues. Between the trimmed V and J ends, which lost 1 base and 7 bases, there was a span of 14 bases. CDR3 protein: CASSQVPGGGQPQHF. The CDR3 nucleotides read TGTGCCAGCAGCCAAGTACCGGGGGGCGGACAGCCCCAGCATTTT.

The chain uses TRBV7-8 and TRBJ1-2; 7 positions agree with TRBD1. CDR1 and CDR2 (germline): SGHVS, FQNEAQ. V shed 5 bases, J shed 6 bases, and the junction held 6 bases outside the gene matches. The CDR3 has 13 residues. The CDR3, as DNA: TGTGCCAGCAGCCCAGGGGGTGGAAATGGCTACACCTTC. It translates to CASSPGGGNGYTF.

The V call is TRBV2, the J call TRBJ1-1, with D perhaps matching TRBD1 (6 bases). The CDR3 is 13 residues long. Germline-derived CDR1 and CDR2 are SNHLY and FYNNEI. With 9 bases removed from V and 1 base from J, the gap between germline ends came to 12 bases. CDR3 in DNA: TGTGCCAGTCTCGGACAGCCGAACACTGAAGCTTTCTTT. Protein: CASLGQPNTEAFF.

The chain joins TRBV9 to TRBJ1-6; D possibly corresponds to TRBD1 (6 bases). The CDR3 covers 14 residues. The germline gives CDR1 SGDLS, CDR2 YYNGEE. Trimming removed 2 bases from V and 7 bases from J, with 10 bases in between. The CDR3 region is CASSVRTDNSPLHF. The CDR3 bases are TGTGCCAGCAGCGTCCGGACAGACAATTCACCCCTCCACTTT.

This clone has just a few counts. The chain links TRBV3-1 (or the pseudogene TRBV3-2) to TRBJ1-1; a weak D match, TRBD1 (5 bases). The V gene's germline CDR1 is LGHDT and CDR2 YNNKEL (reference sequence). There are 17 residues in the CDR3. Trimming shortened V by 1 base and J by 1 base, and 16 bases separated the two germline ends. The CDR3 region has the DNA TGTGCCAGCAGCCAAGTCGGGAGGGGACGAACGAACACTGAAGCTTTCTTT. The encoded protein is CASSQVGRGRTNTEAFF.

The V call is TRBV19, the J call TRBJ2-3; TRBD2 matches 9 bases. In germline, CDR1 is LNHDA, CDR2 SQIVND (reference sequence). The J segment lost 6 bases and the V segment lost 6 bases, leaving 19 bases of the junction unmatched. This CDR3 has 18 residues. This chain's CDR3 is CASSKQRRLAGVMDTQYF. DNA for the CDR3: TGTGCCAGTAGCAAACAGCGCCGCTTAGCGGGGGTGATGGATACGCAGTATTTT.

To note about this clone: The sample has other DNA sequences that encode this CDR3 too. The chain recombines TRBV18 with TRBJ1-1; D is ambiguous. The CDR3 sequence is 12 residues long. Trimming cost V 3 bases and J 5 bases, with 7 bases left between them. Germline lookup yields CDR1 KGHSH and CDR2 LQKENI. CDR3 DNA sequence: TGTGCCAGCTCACCCTCCGGGACTGAAGCTTTCTTT. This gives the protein CASSPSGTEAFF.

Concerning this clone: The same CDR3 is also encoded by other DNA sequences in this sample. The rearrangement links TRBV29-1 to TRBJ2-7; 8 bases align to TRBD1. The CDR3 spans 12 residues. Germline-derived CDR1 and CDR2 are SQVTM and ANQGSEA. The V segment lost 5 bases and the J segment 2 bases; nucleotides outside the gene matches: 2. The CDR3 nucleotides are TGCAGCGTTTCACAGGGGGCCTACGAGCAGTACTTC. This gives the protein CSVSQGAYEQYF.

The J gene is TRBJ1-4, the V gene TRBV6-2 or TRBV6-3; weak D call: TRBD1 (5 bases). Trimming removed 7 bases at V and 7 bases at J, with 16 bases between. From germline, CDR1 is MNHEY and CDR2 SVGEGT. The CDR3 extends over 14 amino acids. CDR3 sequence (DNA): TGTGCCAGCACCCCGGACAAGGTGGCTGAAAAACTGTTTTTT. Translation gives CASTPDKVAEKLFF.

The CDR3 protein is CASSESGTLRGYTF. The CDR3 DNA follows: TGCGCCAGCAGTGAGTCGGGGACTCTTCGGGGCTACACCTTC. V is TRBV10-2 and J is TRBJ1-2, with D possibly TRBD1 on 5 matching bases. V dropped 0 bases and J dropped 8 bases, with 13 bases sitting between them. Looked up from germline, CDR1 is WSHSY and CDR2 is SAAADI. The CDR3 totals 14 residues.

The CDR3 is CASSKPGTGMIIGELFF. CDR3 sequence (DNA): TGTGCCAGCAGCAAACCCGGGACAGGGATGATAATCGGGGAGCTGTTTTTT. The chain uses TRBV28 and TRBJ2-2; 9 nucleotides match TRBD1. V lost 6 bases, J lost 7 bases, and 15 bases stayed unmatched. The CDR3 is 17 amino acids. CDR1 is MDHEN, CDR2 SYDVKM, per germline.

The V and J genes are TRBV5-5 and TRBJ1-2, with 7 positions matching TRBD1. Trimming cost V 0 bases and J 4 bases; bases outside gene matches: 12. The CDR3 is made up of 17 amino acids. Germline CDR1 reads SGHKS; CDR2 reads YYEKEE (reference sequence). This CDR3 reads CASSLDPDRADSYGYTF. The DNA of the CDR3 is TGTGCCAGCAGCTTGGACCCCGACAGGGCTGATAGCTATGGCTACACCTTC.

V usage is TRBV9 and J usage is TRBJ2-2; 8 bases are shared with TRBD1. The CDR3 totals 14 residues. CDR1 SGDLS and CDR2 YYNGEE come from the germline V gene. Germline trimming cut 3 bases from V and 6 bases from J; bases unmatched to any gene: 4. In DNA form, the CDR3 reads TGTGCCAGCAGCGACGGACAGGGCGCCGGGGAGCTGTTTTTT. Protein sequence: CASSDGQGAGELFF.

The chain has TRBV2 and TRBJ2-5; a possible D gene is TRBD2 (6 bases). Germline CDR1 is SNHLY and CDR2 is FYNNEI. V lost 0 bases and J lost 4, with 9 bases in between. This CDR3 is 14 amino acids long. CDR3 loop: CASSEATRRETQYF. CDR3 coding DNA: TGTGCCAGCAGTGAAGCGACTAGACGAGAGACCCAGTACTTC.

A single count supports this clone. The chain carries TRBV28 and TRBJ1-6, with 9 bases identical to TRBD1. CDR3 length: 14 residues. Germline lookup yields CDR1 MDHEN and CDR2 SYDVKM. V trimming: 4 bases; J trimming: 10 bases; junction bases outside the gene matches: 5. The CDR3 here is CASSWDREDSPLHF. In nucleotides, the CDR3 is TGTGCCAGCAGTTGGGACAGGGAGGACTCACCCCTCCACTTT.

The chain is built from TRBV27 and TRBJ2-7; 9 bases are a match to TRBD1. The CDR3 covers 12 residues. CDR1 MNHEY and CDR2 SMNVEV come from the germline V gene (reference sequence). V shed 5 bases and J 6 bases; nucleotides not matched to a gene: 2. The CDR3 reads CASSDRGVEQYF. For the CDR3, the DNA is TGTGCCAGCAGTGACAGGGGGGTCGAGCAGTACTTC.

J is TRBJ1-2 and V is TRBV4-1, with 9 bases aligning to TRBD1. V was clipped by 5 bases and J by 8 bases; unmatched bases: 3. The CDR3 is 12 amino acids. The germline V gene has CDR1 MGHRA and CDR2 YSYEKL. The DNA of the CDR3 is TGCGCCAGCAGCTCCGGGACAGGGGGCTACACCTTC. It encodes CASSSGTGGYTF.